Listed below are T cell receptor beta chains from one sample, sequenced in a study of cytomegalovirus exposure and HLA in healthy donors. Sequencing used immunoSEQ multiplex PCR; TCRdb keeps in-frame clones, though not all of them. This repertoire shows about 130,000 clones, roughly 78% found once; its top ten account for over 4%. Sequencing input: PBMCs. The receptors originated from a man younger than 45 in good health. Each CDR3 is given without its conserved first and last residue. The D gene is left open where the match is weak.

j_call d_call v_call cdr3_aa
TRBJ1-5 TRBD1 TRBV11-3 ASSLGTGGQEPQH
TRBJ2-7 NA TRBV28 ASSFPNKYEQY
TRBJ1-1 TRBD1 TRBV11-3 ASSSLQGPRDTEAF
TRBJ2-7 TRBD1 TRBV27 ASSPTGGVFYEQY
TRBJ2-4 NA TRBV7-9 SSSLEANIQY
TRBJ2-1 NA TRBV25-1 ASSELEGTTHNEQF
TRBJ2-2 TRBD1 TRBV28 ASRVTGSNTGELF
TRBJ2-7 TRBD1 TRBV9 ASSSRSRDRGEQY
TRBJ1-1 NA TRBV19 ASSEERRNTEAF
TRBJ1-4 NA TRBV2 ASSHGGDNEKLF
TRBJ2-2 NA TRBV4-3 ASSQEVDYTGELF